A selection of T cell receptor beta chains follows, all from one sample in a study of blood T cell repertoires in COVID-19. The table came from immunoSEQ multiplex PCR; TCRdb's copy has only in-frame clones and leaves some out. The sample records around 250,000 clones, roughly 86% being singletons. Source material: peripheral blood. The receptors were gathered from a man aged 35-49 years with active or convalescent COVID-19. Both conserved end residues are part of each CDR3. A D gene is named only where the DNA matches it firmly. Clone size is not always given. Where it is, it says once, few, many or a class for expanded clones.

>.|TRBV28|15|TRBJ1-5|.
CASSSPGQGNQPQHF
TGTGCCAGCAGTTCCCCGGGACAAGGCAATCAGCCCCAGCATTTT
>.|TRBV6-6|13|TRBJ1-5|.
CASSWQGDQPQHF
TGTGCCAGCAGTTGGCAGGGTGACCAGCCCCAGCATTTT
>TRBD1|TRBV7-9|14|TRBJ1-2|.
CASSLGTGDYGYTF
TGTGCCAGCAGCTTAGGGACAGGGGACTATGGCTACACCTTC
>TRBD2|TRBV14|14|TRBJ2-1|.
CASSLGGTYNEQFF
TGTGCCAGCAGCCTGGGGGGGACCTACAATGAGCAGTTCTTC
>TRBD1|TRBV13|15|TRBJ1-1|.
CASSINRGSRAEAFF
TGTGCCAGCAGCATCAACAGGGGGTCGAGGGCTGAAGCTTTCTTT
>.|TRBV5-3|15|TRBJ2-3|.
CARSFDRPSTDTQYF
TGTGCCAGAAGCTTCGACAGGCCTAGCACAGATACGCAGTATTTT
>TRBD1|TRBV5-4|15|TRBJ1-2|once
CASSPRTGGDYGYTF
TGTGCCAGCAGCCCCCGGACAGGGGGAGACTATGGCTACACCTTC
>.|TRBV29-1|14|TRBJ1-1|.
CSVEVGRAGTEAFF
TGCAGCGTAGAGGTAGGGAGGGCTGGCACTGAAGCTTTCTTT
>.|TRBV24-1|14|TRBJ1-3|.
CATSDSYSGNTIYF
TGTGCCACCAGTGATTCGTACTCTGGAAACACCATATATTTT
>.|TRBV5-1|13|TRBJ2-1|.
CASSPPSFPEQFF
TGCGCCAGCAGCCCTCCTAGTTTTCCTGAGCAGTTCTTC
>TRBD2|TRBV2|15|TRBJ2-1|.
CASSEGLAGVDEQFF
TGTGCCAGCAGTGAAGGACTAGCGGGAGTGGATGAGCAGTTCTTC
>.|TRBV6-5|14|TRBJ1-3|.
CASSYGAAADTIYF
TGTGCCAGCAGTTACGGCGCAGCGGCGGACACCATATATTTT